This TCR beta chain was recorded in a study of technical replicates of blood from several donors. This CDR3 contains 16 residues. V trimming: 1 base; J trimming: 5 bases; junction bases outside the gene matches: 9. Germline V CDR1 and CDR2: LNHDA, SQIVND (reference sequence). The table came from immunoSEQ multiplex PCR; TCRdb's copy has only in-frame clones and leaves some out. Of about 94,000 clones listed, approximately 95% are singletons. This clone has just one count. Sequencing was done on a sample of T cells isolated from PBMCs. The chain joins TRBV19 to TRBJ2-5; TRBD2 matches at 8 bases. The receptor comes from a human donor in good health. CDR3 sequence reads: CASSIVTGGPAETQYF. Here the CDR3 DNA reads TGTGCCAGTAGTATAGTCACGGGAGGGCCCGCGGAGACCCAGTACTTC.